This record covers a single T cell receptor (beta chain). The PCR used 60 Vbeta and 13 Jbeta primers. Assay used: immunoSEQ multiplex PCR; TCRdb lists only in-frame clones, some missing. The sample records 150,000 to 250,000 clones, 82% being singletons. This sample was included in a study of cytomegalovirus exposure and HLA in healthy donors. Donors were ostensibly healthy at sampling, although undocumented immune exposures were probable. Germline values: CDR1 WNHNN, CDR2 SYGVQD (reference sequence). The CDR3 is 14 amino acids. The V gene lost 10 bases and the J gene lost 6 bases, with 21 bases spanning the gap.

Sequencing was done on a sample of PBMCs. The chain uses TRBV10-1 and TRBJ1-2, with D possibly matching TRBD1 (6 bases). The receptor's source is a boy under 10 years old in good health and CMV-seronegative. The CDR3 region is CATHQGPGSDGYTF. CDR3 DNA sequence: TGCGCCACCCACCAGGGGCCCGGGTCCGATGGCTACACCTTC.